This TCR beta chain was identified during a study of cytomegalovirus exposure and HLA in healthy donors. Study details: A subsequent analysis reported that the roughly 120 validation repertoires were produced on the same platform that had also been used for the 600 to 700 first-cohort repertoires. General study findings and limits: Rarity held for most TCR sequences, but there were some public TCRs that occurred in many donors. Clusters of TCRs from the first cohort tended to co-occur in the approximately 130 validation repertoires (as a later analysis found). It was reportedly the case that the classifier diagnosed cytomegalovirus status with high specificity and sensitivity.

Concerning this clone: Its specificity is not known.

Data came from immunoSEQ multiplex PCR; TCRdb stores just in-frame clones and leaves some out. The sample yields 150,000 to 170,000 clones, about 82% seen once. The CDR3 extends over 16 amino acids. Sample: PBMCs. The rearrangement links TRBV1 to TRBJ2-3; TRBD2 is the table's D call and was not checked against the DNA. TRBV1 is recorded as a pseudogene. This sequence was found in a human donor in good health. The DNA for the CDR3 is TGCACCAGCAGCCAACAAGGACTAGGGGGAAACGATACGCAGTATTTT. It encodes CTSSQQGLGGNDTQYF.